Listed here is a single T cell receptor (beta chain). The germline V and J ends were trimmed by 1 base and 0 bases, with 5 bases remaining between them. Looked up from germline, CDR1 is SGHRS and CDR2 is YFSETQ. The CDR3 runs to 14 residues. The sample belongs to a study of blood T cell repertoires in COVID-19. The wider study: Some COVID-19 samples were acute and others convalescent; all came from the United States, Italy and Spain. Nucleic acid was either cDNA or gDNA, and it came from T cells, B-cell-depleted T cells, or PBMCs.

Per the original methods: Nucleated cell number was recorded as an estimate derived from reference gene primer amplification. Produced via immunoSEQ multiplex PCR; TCRdb's table is partial and in-frame only. V, J and clone size derive from that table, while D and trimming were established from the DNA sequence. The sample records 200,000 or so clones, roughly 82% being singletons. This receptor was obtained from a man between 35 and 55 years old who had recovered from COVID-19. The gene calls are TRBV5-1 and TRBJ1-3; D ambiguous. Sample: peripheral blood. The CDR3 DNA sequence: TGCGCCAGCAGCTTGTCGGGCTCTGGAAACACCATATATTTT. Protein: CASSLSGSGNTIYF.